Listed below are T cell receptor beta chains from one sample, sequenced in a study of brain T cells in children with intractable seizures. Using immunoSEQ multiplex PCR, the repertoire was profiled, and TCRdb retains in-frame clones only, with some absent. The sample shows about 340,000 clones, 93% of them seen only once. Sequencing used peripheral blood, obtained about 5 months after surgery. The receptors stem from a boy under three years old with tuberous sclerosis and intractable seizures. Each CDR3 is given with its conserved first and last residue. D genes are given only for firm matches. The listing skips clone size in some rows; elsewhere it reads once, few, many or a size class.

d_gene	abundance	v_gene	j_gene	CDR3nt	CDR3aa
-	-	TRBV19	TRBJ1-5	TGTGCCAGTAGTTCCCGGGACAGCAATCAGCCCCAGCATTTT	CASSSRDSNQPQHF
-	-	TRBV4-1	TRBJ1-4	TGCGCCAGCAGTCCCACCGGGGGAAGAGGTGAAAAACTGTTTTTT	CASSPTGGRGEKLFF
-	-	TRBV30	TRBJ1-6	TGTGCCTGGGCTGGAGGTAATTCACCCCTCCACTTT	CAWAGGNSPLHF
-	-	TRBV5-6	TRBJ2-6	TGTGCCAGCAGCTTGACAGGTGTACAGTCTGGGGCCAACGTCCTGACTTTC	CASSLTGVQSGANVLTF
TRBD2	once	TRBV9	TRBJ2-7	TGTGCCAGCAGCGTAGTAAGCGGGGGGACCTTTAACGAGCAGTACTTC	CASSVVSGGTFNEQYF
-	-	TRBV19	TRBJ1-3	TGTGCCAGTAGTTGGAGGGACTCTGGAAACACCATATATTTT	CASSWRDSGNTIYF
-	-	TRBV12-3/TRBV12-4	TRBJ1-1	TGTGCCAGCAGTTTGACGGGAAACACTGAAGCTTTCTTT	CASSLTGNTEAFF
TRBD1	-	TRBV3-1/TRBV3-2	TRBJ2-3	TGTGCCAGCAGCCAAGGCCTGGGACAGGGAGAAACAGATACGCAGTATTTT	CASSQGLGQGETDTQYF
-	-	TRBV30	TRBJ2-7	TGTGCCTGGAATGACGGATACGAGCAGTACTTC	CAWNDGYEQYF
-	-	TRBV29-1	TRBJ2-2	TGCAGCGTTTCTCCTGGGACAAAGAACACCGGGGAGCTGTTTTTT	CSVSPGTKNTGELFF
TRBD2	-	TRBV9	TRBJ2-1	TGTGCCAGCAGCGTAGGGTCTAGCGGGAGCCATGAGCAGTTCTTC	CASSVGSSGSHEQFF
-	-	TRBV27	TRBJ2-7	TGTGCCAGCAGGGAAACGGGCGCAAACTCCTACGAGCAGTACTTC	CASRETGANSYEQYF
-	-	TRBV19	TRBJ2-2	TGTGCCAGTAGTATCAGGACATTGAACACCGGGGAGCTGTTTTTT	CASSIRTLNTGELFF
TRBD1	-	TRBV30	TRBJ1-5	TGTGCCTGGAGTCCCGGACAGGGGAGTCAGCCCCAGCATTTT	CAWSPGQGSQPQHF
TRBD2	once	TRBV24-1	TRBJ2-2	TGTGCCACCAGTGATTCTAGCGGCACCGGGGAGCTGTTTTTT	CATSDSSGTGELFF
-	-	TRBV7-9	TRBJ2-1	TGTGCCAGCAGCCCCCATCCTGAGGATAGATCCTACAATGAGCAGTTCTTC	CASSPHPEDRSYNEQFF